The TCR beta chain described here comes from a study of technical replicates of blood from a handful of donors. Sequencing was performed with immunoSEQ multiplex PCR; in TCRdb, only in-frame clones are kept and a portion is missing. The table lists approximately 81,000 clones, roughly 95% of them singletons. V lost 2 bases and J lost 7; bases outside the gene matches: 9. The CDR3 covers 15 residues. Germline V gene data show CDR1 as KGHSH and CDR2 as LQKENI. Sequenced: T cells isolated from PBMCs. This rearrangement joins TRBV18 to TRBJ1-2, with TRBD1 matching over 8 bases. This TCR was recovered from a human donor in good health. The CDR3 region has the DNA TGTGCCAGCTCACCAGGACAGGGAGGAATAGTTGGCTACACCTTC. This encodes CASSPGQGGIVGYTF.